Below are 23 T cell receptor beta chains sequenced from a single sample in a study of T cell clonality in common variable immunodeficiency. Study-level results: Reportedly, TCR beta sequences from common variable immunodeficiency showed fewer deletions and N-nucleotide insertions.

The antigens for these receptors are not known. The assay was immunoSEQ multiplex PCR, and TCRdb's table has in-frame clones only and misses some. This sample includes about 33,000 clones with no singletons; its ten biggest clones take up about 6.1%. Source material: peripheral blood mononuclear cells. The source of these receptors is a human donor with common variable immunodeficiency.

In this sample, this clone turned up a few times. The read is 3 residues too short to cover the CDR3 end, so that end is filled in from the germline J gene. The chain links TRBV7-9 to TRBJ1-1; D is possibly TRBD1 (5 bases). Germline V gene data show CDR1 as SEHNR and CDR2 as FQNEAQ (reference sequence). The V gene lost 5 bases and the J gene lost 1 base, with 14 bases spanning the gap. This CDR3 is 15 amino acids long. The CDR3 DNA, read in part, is TGTGCCAGCAGCGCCCGGGAAACAGGGAACACTGAA. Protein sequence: CASSARETGNTE. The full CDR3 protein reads CASSARETGNTEAFF.

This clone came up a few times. The CDR3 bases that were read are TGTGCCTGGAGTGGGGGGCGAGTAAGGGGAAACACTGAA. Amino acids: CAWSGGRVRGNTE. The whole CDR3 sequence reads CAWSGGRVRGNTEAFF. The rearrangement joins TRBV30 to TRBJ1-1; a possible D gene is TRBD1 (6 bases). The CDR3 extends 3 residues past the end of the read, so its final part is completed from the germline J gene. The CDR3 is 16 amino acids. In germline, CDR1 is GTSNPN, CDR2 SVGIG (reference sequence). Deletions cut 1 base from V and 2 bases from J, with 17 bases between.

CDR3 amino acids: CSAGGEGGAVGQETQYF. The CDR3 DNA, read in part, is TGCAGTGCCGGGGGTGAGGGGGGGGCAGTAGGCCAAGAGACC. The chain uses TRBV20-1 and TRBJ2-5; tentatively, D is TRBD2 (7 bases). The missing CDR3 end, 3 residues past where the read stops, is filled in from the germline J gene. Germline CDR1 is DFQATT and CDR2 is SNEGSKA (reference sequence). Deletions cut 6 bases from V and 1 base from J, with 24 bases between. CDR3 length: 17 residues.

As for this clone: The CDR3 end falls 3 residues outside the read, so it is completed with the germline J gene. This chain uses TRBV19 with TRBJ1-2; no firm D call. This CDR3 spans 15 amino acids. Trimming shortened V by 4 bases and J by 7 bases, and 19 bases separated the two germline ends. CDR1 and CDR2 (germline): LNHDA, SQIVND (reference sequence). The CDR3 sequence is CASSTLKGTTCGYTF. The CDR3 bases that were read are TGTGCCAGTAGTACCCTGAAGGGTACAACTTGTGGC.

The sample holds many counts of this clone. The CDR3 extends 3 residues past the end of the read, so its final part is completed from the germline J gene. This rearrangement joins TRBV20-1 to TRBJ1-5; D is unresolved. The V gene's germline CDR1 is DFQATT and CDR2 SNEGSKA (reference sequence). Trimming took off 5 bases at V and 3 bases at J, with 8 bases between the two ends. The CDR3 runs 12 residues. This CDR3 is CSAGAYNQPQHF. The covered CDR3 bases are TGCAGTGCTGGAGCGTACAATCAGCCC.

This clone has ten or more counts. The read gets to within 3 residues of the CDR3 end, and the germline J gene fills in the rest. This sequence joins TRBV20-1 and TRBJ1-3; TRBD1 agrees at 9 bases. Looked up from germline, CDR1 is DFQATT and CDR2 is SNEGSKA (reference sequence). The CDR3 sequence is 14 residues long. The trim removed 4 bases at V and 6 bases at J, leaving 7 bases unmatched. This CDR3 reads CSATRTGASNTIYF. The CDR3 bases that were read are TGCAGTGCTACCAGGACAGGGGCTTCAAACACC.

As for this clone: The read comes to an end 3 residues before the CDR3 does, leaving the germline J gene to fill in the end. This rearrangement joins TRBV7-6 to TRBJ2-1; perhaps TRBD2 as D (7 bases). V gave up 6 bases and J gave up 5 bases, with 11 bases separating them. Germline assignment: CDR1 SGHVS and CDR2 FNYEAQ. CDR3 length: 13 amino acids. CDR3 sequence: CASRGGADNEQFF. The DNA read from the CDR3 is TGTGCCAGCAGGGGGGGGGCCGACAATGAG.

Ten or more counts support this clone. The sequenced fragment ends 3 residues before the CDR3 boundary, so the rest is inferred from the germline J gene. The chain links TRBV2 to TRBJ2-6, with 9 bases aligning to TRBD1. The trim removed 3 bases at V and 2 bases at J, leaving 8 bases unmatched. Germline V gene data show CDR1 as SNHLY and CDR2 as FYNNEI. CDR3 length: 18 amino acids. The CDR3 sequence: CASSDGDRDEPGANVLTF. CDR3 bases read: TGTGCCAGCAGTGACGGGGACAGGGACGAGCCTGGGGCCAACGTC.

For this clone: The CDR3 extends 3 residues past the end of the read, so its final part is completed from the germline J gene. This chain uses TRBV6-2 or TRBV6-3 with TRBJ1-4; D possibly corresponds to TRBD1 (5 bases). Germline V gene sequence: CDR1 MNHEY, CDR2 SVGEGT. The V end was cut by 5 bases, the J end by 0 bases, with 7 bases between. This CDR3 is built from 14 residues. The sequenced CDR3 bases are TGTGCCAGCAGTCCGACAGCAACTAATGAAAAA. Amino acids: CASSPTATNEK. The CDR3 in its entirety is CASSPTATNEKLFF.

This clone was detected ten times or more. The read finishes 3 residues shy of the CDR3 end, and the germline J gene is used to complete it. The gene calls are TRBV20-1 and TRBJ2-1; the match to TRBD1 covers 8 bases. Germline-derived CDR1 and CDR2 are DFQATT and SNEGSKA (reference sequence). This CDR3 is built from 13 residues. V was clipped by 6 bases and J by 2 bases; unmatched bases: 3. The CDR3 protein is CSASTGAYNEQFF. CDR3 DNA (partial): TGCAGTGCGTCGACAGGGGCCTACAATGAG.

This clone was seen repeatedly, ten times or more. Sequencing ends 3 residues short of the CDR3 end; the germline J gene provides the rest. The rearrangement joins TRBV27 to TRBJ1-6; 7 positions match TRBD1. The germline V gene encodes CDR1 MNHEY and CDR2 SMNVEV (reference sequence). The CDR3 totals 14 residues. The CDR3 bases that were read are TGTGCCAGCAGTCTTCGGACAGGAGGTTTTGCC. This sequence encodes CASSLRTGGFA. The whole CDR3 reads CASSLRTGGFALHF.

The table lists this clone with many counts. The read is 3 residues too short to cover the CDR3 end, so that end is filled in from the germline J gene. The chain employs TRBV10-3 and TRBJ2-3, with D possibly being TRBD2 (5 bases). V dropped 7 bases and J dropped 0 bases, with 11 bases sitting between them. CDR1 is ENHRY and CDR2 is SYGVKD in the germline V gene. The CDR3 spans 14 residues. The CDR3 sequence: CAITEGGSTDTQYF. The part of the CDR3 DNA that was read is TGTGCCATCACCGAGGGCGGGAGCACAGATACG.

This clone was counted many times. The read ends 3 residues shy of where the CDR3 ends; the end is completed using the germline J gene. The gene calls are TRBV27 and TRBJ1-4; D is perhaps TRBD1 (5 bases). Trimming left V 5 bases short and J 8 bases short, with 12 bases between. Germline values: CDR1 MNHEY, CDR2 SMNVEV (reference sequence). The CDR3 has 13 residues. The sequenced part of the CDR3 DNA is TGTGCCAGCAGTGGGCGGGGCCGGGAAAAA. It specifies CASSGRGREK. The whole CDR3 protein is CASSGRGREKLFF. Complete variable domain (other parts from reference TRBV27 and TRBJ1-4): EAQVTQNPRYLITVTGKKLTVTCSQNMNHEYMSWYRQDPGLGLRQIYYSMNVEVTDKGDVPEGYKVSRKEKRNFPLILESPSPNQTSLYFCASSGRGREKLFFGSGTQLSVL.

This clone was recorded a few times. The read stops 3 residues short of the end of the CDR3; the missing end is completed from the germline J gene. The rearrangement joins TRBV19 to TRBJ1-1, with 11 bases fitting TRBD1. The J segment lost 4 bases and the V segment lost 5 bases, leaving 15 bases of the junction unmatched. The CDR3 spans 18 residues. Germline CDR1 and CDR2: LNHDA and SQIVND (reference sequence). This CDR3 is CASSASPGTGGFGTEAFF. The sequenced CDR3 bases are TGTGCCAGTAGTGCCTCTCCCGGGACAGGGGGATTCGGCACTGAA.

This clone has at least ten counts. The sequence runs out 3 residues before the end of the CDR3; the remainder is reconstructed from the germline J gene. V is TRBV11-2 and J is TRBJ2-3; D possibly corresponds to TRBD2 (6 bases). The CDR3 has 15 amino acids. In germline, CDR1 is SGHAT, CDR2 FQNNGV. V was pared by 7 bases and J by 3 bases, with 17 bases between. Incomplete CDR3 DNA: TGTGCCAGCAACTCCGGGACTCAGCCGACAGATACG. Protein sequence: CASNSGTQPTDT. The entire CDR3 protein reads CASNSGTQPTDTQYF. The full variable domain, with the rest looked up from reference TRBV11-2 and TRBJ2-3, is EAGVAQSPRYKIIEKRQSVAFWCNPISGHATLYWYQQILGQGPKLLIQFQNNGVVDDSQLPKDRFSAERLKGVDSTLKIQPAKLEDSAVYLCASNSGTQPTDTQYFGPGTRLTVL.

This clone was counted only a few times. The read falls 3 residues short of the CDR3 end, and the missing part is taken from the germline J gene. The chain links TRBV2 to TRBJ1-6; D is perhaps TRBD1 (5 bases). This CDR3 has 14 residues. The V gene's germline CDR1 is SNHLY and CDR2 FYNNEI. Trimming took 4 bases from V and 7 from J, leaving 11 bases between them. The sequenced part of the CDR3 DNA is TGTGCCAGCAGTGGCTTGGGGGGAAATTCACCC. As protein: CASSGLGGNSP. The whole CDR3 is CASSGLGGNSPLHF.

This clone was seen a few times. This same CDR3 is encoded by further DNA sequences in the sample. The CDR3 region is CASSPGTTGNTIYF. The DNA read from the CDR3 is TGTGCCAGCTCACCGGGGACAACTGGAAACACC. The rearrangement uses TRBV18 and TRBJ1-3, with D tentatively TRBD1 (6 bases). The read ends 3 residues before the CDR3 terminus; that terminus is restored from the germline J gene. V shed 3 bases and J shed 2 bases, with 8 bases lying between them. The CDR3 loop spans 14 amino acids. CDR1 and CDR2 (germline): KGHSH, LQKENI.

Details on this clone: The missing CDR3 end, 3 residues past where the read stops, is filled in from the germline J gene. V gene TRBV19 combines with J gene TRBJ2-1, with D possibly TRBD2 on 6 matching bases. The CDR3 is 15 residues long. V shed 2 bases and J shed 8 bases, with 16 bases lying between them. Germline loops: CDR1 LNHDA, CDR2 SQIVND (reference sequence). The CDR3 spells CASSISRLGSDEQFF. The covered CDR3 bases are TGTGCCAGTAGTATATCCAGACTAGGATCGGATGAG.

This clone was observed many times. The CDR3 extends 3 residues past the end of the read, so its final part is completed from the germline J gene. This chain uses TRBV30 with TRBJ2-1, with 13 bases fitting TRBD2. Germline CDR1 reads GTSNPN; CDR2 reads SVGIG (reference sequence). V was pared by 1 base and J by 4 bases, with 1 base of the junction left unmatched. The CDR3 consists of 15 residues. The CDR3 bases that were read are TGTGCCTGGAGTGAGGGACTAGCGGGGTACAATGAG. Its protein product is CAWSEGLAGYNE. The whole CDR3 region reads CAWSEGLAGYNEQFF.

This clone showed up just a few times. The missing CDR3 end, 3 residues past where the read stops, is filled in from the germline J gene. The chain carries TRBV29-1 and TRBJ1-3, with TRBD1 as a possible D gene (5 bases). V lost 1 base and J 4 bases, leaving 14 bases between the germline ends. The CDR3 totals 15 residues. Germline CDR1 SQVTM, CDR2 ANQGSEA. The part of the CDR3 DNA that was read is TGCAGCGTTGAAGGGCAGACAGAGAAAGGAAACACC. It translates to CSVEGQTEKGNT. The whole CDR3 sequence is CSVEGQTEKGNTIYF.

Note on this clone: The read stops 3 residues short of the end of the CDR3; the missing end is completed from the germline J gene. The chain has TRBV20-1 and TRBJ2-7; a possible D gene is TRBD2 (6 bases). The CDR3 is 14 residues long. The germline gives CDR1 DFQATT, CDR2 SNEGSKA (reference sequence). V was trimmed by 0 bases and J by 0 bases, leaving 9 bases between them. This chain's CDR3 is CSARDYGGSYEQYF. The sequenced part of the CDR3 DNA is TGCAGTGCTAGAGATTACGGGGGCTCCTACGAG.

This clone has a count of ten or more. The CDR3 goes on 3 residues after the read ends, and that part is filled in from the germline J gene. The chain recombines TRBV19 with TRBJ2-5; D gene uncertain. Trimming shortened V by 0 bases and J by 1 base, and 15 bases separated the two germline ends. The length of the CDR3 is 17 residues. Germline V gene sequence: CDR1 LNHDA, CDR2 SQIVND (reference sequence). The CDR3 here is CASSIEKWPPGQETQYF. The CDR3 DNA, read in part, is TGTGCCAGTAGTATAGAAAAATGGCCTCCTGGCCAAGAGACC.

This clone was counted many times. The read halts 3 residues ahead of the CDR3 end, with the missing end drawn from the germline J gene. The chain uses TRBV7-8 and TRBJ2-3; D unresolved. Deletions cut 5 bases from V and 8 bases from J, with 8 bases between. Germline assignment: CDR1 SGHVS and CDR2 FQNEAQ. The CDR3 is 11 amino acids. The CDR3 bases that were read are TGTGCCAGCAGCCCCGAGCTTACG. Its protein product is CASSPELT. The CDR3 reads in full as CASSPELTQYF.